This T cell receptor beta chain was documented in a study of blood T cell repertoires in COVID-19. Study in general: The United States, Italy and Spain were the sources of the acute and convalescent COVID-19 samples. T cells, B-cell-depleted T cells, or PBMCs provided the cDNA or gDNA that served as material.

The CDR3 consists of 17 residues. V shed 5 bases and J 2 bases; nucleotides not matched to a gene: 6. Per the germline V gene, CDR1 is SGHNT and CDR2 is YENEEA. Original processing methods: Reference gene primers were amplified, and this amplification served to estimate nucleated cell counts. Measured with immunoSEQ multiplex PCR; TCRdb has only the in-frame clones, and not every one. That table gives V, J and clone size, and the DNA gave D and trimming. The sample holds about 59,000 clones, about 86% seen once. This clone was seen only once. This clonotype originated in a woman of 80 years or more with active or convalescent COVID-19. The gene calls are TRBV11-3 and TRBJ2-6, with TRBD1 matching 10 bases. The sequencing input was peripheral blood. CDR3 DNA sequence: TGTGCCAGCAGCCCTGGACAGGGGGGGGCTGGGGCCAACGTCCTGACTTTC. It is translated as CASSPGQGGAGANVLTF.